The 14 T cell receptor beta chains below were found in one sample sequenced in a study of blood T cell repertoires in COVID-19. The protocol was immunoSEQ multiplex PCR, while the TCRdb copy is restricted to in-frame clones and leaves out a portion. The sample carries 89,000 or so clones, 89% recorded once. The specimen was peripheral blood. The receptors derive from a man between 45 and 60 years old with COVID-19, enrolled during active disease.

The rearrangement links TRBV18 to TRBJ2-7, with D possibly TRBD1 on 6 matching bases. V was shortened by 2 bases and J by 2 bases, with 10 bases between the two germline ends. CDR1 is KGHSH and CDR2 is LQKENI in the germline V gene. This CDR3 has 14 amino acids. As DNA, the CDR3 is TGTGCCAGCTCACCAGGCAGGGGTCCCTACGAGCAGTACTTC. This sequence encodes CASSPGRGPYEQYF.

This clone has just one count. The rearrangement links TRBV11-2 to TRBJ1-5; D unclear. The CDR3 runs 15 residues. The germline CDR1 and CDR2 sequences are SGHAT and FQNNGV. The V and J ends lost 5 bases and 0 bases respectively, with 11 bases between them. CDR3 loop: CASSPGVYSNQPQHF. In DNA, the CDR3 is TGTGCCAGCAGCCCCGGGGTTTATAGCAATCAGCCCCAGCATTTT.

The CDR3 here is CASSLERGATDTQYF. As DNA, the CDR3 is TGCGCCAGCAGCTTGGAGCGGGGGGCCACAGATACGCAGTATTTT. This sequence joins TRBV5-1 and TRBJ2-3, with 9 bases identical to TRBD2. Per the germline V gene, CDR1 is SGHRS and CDR2 is YFSETQ. Trimming removed 0 bases from V and 2 bases from J; junction bases left unmatched: 1. CDR3 size: 15 residues.

This clone was seen a single time. This chain links TRBV29-1 with TRBJ1-2; D is uncertain. CDR1 and CDR2 from the germline V gene are SQVTM and ANQGSEA. The CDR3 length is 13 residues. Trimming removed 6 bases at V and 2 bases at J, with 13 bases between. The CDR3 spells CSVVSSSNYGYTF. CDR3 DNA: TGCAGCGTCGTCTCCAGTTCAAACTATGGCTACACCTTC.

This sequence joins TRBV5-1 and TRBJ1-6; 9 bases agree with TRBD1. V shed 5 bases, J shed 7 bases, and the junction held 4 bases outside the gene matches. CDR1 is SGHRS, CDR2 YFSETQ, per germline. The CDR3 contains 14 residues. CDR3 loop: CASRPGQGNSPLHF. The CDR3 nucleotides are TGCGCCAGCAGACCGGGACAGGGAAATTCACCCCTCCACTTT.

This clone was counted between two and nine times. The chain couples TRBV25-1 to TRBJ2-2, with TRBD2 identical over 7 bases. This CDR3 has 14 residues. The ends lost 7 bases at V and 2 bases at J; junction bases unmatched: 4. Looked up from germline, CDR1 is MGHDK and CDR2 is SYGVNS. Written as DNA, the CDR3 is TGTGCCAGCACCCCGGGAGGCAACACCGGGGAGCTGTTTTTT. It translates to CASTPGGNTGELFF. The whole variable domain, remainder taken from reference TRBV25-1 and TRBJ2-2, is EADIYQTPRYLVIGTGKKITLECSQTMGHDKMYWYQQDPGMELHLIHYSYGVNSTEKGDLSSESTVSRIRTEHFPLTLESARPSHTSQYLCASTPGGNTGELFFGEGSRLTVL.

The chain carries TRBV27 and TRBJ1-2, with no clear D. CDR3 length equals 13 residues. Germline V gives CDR1 MNHEY, CDR2 SMNVEV (reference sequence). V was trimmed by 0 bases and J by 7 bases, leaving 9 bases between them. CDR3 nucleotide sequence: TGTGCCAGCAGTTTATCGTCGGGGTCTGGCTACACCTTC. Translating it yields CASSLSSGSGYTF.

V is TRBV24-1 and J is TRBJ1-1; 10 nucleotides line up with TRBD1. V lost 8 bases, J lost 4 bases, and 9 bases stayed unmatched. The CDR3 sequence is 15 residues long. Germline V CDR1 and CDR2: KGHDR, SFDVKD. The CDR3 loop reads CATKSPGQGSTEAFF. For the CDR3, the DNA is TGTGCCACCAAATCTCCGGGACAGGGGTCCACTGAAGCTTTCTTT.

The CDR3 sequence: CASSFLVEAFF. The CDR3 DNA is TGTGCCAGCAGTTTTCTAGTTGAAGCTTTCTTT. This sequence joins TRBV28 and TRBJ1-1; D uncertain. V lost 3 bases and J 7 bases, leaving 6 bases between the germline ends. CDR1 and CDR2 from the germline V gene are MDHEN and SYDVKM. CDR3 length: 11 residues.

The chain couples TRBV7-8 to TRBJ1-5, with 7 positions matching TRBD1. The germline V gene has CDR1 SGHVS and CDR2 FQNEAQ. There are 16 residues in the CDR3. V lost 5 bases, J lost 0 bases, and 7 bases stayed unmatched. The CDR3 here is CASSPLTGSSNQPQHF. CDR3 bases: TGTGCCAGCAGCCCACTGACAGGGTCTAGCAATCAGCCCCAGCATTTT.

The V gene is TRBV4-2, the J gene TRBJ2-7; TRBD1 aligns across 7 bases. The J segment lost 1 base and the V segment lost 2 bases, leaving 5 bases of the junction unmatched. Germline V gene data show CDR1 as LGHNA and CDR2 as YNFKEQ. CDR3 length equals 15 residues. The chain's CDR3 is CASSQPKQGSYEQYF. DNA for the CDR3: TGTGCCAGCAGCCAACCGAAACAGGGGTCCTACGAGCAGTACTTC.

This chain connects TRBV6-5 to TRBJ2-1; 8 positions match TRBD1. The CDR3 consists of 15 residues. Germline trimming cut 6 bases from V and 5 bases from J; bases unmatched to any gene: 9. Germline CDR1 reads MNHEY; CDR2 reads SVGAGI. The CDR3 DNA reads TGTGCCAGCAGCGCCATGGCAGGGGGCAACAATGAGCAGTTCTTC. Residues: CASSAMAGGNNEQFF.

This chain links TRBV4-3 with TRBJ1-1; 10 nucleotides line up with TRBD1. With V trimmed by 2 bases and J by 1 base, 1 base remained unmatched. In germline, CDR1 is LGHNA, CDR2 YSLEER. This CDR3 comprises 15 residues. The CDR3 DNA reads TGCGCCAGCAGCCAACGGGACAGGGGGAACACTGAAGCTTTCTTT. It specifies CASSQRDRGNTEAFF.

This chain connects TRBV6-5 to TRBJ1-4, with 7 bases lining up with TRBD1. J gave up 2 bases and V 4 bases, and 7 bases lay outside the gene matches. Germline CDR1 MNHEY, CDR2 SVGAGI. The CDR3 covers 16 residues. In DNA form, the CDR3 reads TGTGCCAGCAGTTCTGGGGTGACAGGGACTAATGAAAAACTGTTTTTT. Its protein product is CASSSGVTGTNEKLFF.